This TCR beta chain is drawn from a study of cytomegalovirus exposure and HLA in healthy donors. Study-level background: Previous work identified 117 million unique TCR beta sequences from about 179 million T cells.

Germline V lookup: CDR1 SGHTA, CDR2 FQGNSA. CDR3 size: 14 residues. Trimming at V came to 3 bases and at J to 9 bases, leaving 8 bases not matched to a gene. It was with 60 Vbeta and 13 Jbeta primers that the PCR ran. Assay used: immunoSEQ multiplex PCR; TCRdb lists only in-frame clones, some missing. The repertoire holds approximately 170,000 clones, with over 80% as singletons. Study outcomes and limitations: In an earlier analysis, productive rearrangement rates for most beta V segments clustered near 87% or 30%. The majority of TCR sequences were rare, yet some public TCRs appeared in many donors.

Comments on this clone: What it binds is not known.

This TCR derives from a boy younger than 10 in good health and CMV-seronegative. V usage is TRBV7-2 and J usage is TRBJ2-1; 7 bases align to TRBD2. The source material was PBMCs. The CDR3 sequence is CASSFGGRRVEQFF. CDR3 nucleotide sequence: TGTGCCAGCAGCTTCGGCGGGAGAAGAGTTGAGCAGTTCTTC.